What follows is one T cell receptor beta chain and its context. This entry comes from a study of T cell clones after liver transplantation. Study-level background: Blood was drawn pre-transplant, before withdrawal, and after full or failed withdrawal.

Clones were sequenced by immunoSEQ multiplex PCR, and TCRdb holds only the in-frame ones, with some missing. The data show about 120,000 clones, 90% seen once. The CDR3 is 16 amino acids. After removal of 0 bases from V and 6 bases from J, the junction contained 9 bases not matched to a gene. CDR1 and CDR2 from the germline V gene are SGDLS and YYNGEE. V is TRBV9 and J is TRBJ2-3; 8 bases are shared with TRBD2. This clonotype was obtained from a human patient who received a liver transplant. A share of the T cells may be of graft donor origin. The source material was CD4+ T cells from blood, sampled 12 months after liver transplant. This CDR3 is CASSVESGGRADTQYF. The CDR3 nucleotides are TGTGCCAGCAGCGTAGAGTCGGGAGGGCGGGCCGATACGCAGTATTTT.